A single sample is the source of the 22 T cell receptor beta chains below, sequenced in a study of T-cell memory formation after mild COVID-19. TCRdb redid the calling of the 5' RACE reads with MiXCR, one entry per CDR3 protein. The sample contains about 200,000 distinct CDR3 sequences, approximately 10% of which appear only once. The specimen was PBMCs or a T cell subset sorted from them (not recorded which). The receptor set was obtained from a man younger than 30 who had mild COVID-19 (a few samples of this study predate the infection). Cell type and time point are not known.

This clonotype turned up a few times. CDR3 loop: CATGLINQPQHF. CDR3 nucleotide sequence: TGTGCCACGGGACTGATAAATCAGCCCCAGCATTTT. V and J are TRBV2 and TRBJ1-5, with a weak D call TRBD1 (5 bases). Trimming took off 10 bases at V and 4 bases at J, with 11 bases between the two ends. CDR1 SNHLY and CDR2 FYNNEI come from the germline V gene. This CDR3 contains 12 residues.

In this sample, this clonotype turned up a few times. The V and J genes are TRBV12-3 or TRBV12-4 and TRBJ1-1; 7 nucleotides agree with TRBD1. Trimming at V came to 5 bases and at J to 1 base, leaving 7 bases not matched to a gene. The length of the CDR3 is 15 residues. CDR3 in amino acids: CASSPLDRENTEAFF. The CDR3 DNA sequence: TGTGCCAGCAGTCCCCTCGACAGGGAGAACACTGAAGCTTTCTTT.

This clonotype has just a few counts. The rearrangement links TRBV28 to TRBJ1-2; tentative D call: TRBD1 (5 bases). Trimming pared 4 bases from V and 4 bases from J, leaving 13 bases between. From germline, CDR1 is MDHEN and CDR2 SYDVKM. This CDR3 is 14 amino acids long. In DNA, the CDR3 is TGTGCCAGCAGTTCATGGAGGGGCATCTATGGCTACACCTTC. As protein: CASSSWRGIYGYTF.

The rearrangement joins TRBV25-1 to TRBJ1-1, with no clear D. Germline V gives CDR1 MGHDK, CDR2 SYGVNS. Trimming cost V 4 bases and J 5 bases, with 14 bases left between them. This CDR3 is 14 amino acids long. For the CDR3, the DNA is TGTGCCAGCAGTGTCTCCGGCCCGGGGACTGAAGCTTTCTTT. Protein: CASSVSGPGTEAFF. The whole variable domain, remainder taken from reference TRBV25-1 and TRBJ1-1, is EADIYQTPRYLVIGTGKKITLECSQTMGHDKMYWYQQDPGMELHLIHYSYGVNSTEKGDLSSESTVSRIRTEHFPLTLESARPSHTSQYLCASSVSGPGTEAFFGQGTRLTVV.

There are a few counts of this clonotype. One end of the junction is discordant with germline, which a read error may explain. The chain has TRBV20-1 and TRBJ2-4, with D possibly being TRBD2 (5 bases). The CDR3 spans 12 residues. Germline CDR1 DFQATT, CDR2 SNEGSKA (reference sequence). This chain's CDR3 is CSAREAGYIQYF. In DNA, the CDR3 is TGCAGTGCGAGAGAGGCGGGTTACATTCAGTACTTC.

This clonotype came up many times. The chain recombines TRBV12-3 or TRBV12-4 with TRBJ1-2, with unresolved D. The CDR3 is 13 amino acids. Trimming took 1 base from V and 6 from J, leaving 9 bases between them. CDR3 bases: TGTGCCAGCAGTTTAGTGGACTACCATGGCTACACCTTC. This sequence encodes CASSLVDYHGYTF.

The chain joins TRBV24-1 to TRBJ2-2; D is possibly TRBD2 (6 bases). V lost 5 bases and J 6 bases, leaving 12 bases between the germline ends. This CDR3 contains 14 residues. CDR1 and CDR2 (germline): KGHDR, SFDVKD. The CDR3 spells CATSVPRGAGELFF. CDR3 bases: TGTGCCACCAGTGTCCCGCGGGGAGCCGGGGAGCTGTTTTTT.

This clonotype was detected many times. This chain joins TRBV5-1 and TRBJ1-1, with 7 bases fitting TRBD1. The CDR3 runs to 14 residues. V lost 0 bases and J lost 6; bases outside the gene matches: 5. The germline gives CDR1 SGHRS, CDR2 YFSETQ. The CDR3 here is CASSLGDSRPEAFF. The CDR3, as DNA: TGCGCCAGCAGCTTGGGGGACAGCAGACCTGAAGCTTTCTTT.

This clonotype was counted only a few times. The CDR3 DNA is TGTGCCAGCAGCTTAGTTAGCACGGGAGGGGCCCAAGAGACCCAGTACTTC. Amino acid sequence: CASSLVSTGGAQETQYF. The gene calls are TRBV7-2 and TRBJ2-5, with 8 positions matching TRBD2. V shed 1 base, J shed 1 base, and the junction held 8 bases outside the gene matches. CDR1 and CDR2 (germline): SGHTA, FQGNSA. This CDR3 is 17 amino acids long.

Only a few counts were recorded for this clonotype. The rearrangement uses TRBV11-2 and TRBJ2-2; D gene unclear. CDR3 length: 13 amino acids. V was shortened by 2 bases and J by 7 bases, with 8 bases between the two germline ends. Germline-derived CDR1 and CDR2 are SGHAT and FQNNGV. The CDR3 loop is CASSLRQIGELFF. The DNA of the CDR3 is TGTGCCAGCAGCTTACGACAAATCGGGGAGCTGTTTTTT.

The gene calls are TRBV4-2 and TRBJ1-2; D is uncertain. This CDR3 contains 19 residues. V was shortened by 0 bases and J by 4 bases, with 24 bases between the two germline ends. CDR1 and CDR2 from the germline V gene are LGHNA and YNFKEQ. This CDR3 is CASSQDLQQALRGGYGYTF. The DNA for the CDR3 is TGTGCCAGCAGCCAAGATCTTCAGCAGGCGTTACGGGGTGGCTATGGCTACACCTTC.

CDR3 residues: CASSLRQAVGYTF. For the CDR3, the DNA is TGTGCCAGCAGTCTCCGGCAGGCGGTTGGCTACACCTTC. The chain is built from TRBV7-2 and TRBJ1-2; D gene uncertain. The CDR3 is 13 amino acids. The germline V and J ends were trimmed by 6 bases and 7 bases, with 15 bases remaining between them. Per the germline V gene, CDR1 is SGHTA and CDR2 is FQGNSA.

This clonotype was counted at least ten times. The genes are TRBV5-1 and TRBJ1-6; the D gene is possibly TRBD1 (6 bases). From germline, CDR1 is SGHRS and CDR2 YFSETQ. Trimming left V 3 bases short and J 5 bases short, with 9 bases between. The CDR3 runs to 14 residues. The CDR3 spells CASSSTGNNSPLHF. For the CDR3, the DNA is TGCGCCAGCAGCTCGACAGGAAATAATTCACCCCTCCACTTT. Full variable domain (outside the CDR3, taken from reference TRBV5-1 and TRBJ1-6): KAGVTQTPRYLIKTRGQQVTLSCSPISGHRSVSWYQQTPGQGLQFLFEYFSETQRNKGNFPGRFSGRQFSNSRSEMNVSTLELGDSALYLCASSSTGNNSPLHFGNGTRLTVT.

CDR3 in DNA: TGTGCCAGCAGCCTCGAGGGCCAAGAGGAGCAGTACTTC. It codes for CASSLEGQEEQYF. The rearrangement joins TRBV11-2 to TRBJ2-7, with a possible D match to TRBD2 (5 bases). Per germline, CDR1 SGHAT and CDR2 FQNNGV. Trimming took off 5 bases at V and 7 bases at J, with 15 bases between the two ends. The CDR3 extends over 13 amino acids.

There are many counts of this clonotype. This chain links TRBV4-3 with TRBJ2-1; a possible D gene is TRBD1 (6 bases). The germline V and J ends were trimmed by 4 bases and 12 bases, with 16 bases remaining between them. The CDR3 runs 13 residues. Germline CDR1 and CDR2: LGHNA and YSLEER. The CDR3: CASSLTDSSMQFF. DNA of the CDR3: TGCGCCAGCAGCCTAACGGACAGTTCAATGCAGTTCTTC.

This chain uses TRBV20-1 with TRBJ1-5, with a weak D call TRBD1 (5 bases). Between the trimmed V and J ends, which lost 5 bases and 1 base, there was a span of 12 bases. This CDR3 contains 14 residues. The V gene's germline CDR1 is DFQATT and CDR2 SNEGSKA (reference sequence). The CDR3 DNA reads TGCAGTGCTGGGCAGGGAGGGAGCAATCAGCCCCAGCATTTT. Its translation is CSAGQGGSNQPQHF.

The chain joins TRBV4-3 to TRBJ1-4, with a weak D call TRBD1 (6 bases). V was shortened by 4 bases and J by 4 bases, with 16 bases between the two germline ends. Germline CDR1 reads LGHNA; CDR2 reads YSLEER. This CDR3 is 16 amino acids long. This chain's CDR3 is CASSPGDRGYNEKLFF. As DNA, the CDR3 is TGCGCCAGCAGCCCAGGGGATCGCGGGTATAATGAAAAACTGTTTTTT.

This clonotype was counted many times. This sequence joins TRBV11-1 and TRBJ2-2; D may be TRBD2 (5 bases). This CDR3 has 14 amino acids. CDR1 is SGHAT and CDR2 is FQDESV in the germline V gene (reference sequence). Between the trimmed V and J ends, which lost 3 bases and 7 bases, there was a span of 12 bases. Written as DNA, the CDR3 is TGTGCCAGCAGCTTCCCTAGCCTCCACGGGGAGCTGTTTTTT. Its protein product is CASSFPSLHGELFF.

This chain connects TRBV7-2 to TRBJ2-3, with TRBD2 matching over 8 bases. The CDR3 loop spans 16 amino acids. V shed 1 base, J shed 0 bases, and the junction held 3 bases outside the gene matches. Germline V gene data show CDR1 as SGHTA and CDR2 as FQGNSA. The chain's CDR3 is CASSLESGGSTDTQYF. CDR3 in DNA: TGTGCCAGCAGCTTAGAAAGCGGGGGAAGCACAGATACGCAGTATTTT.

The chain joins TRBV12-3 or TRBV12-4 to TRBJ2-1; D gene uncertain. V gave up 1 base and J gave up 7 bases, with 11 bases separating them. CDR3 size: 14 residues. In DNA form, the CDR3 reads TGTGCCAGCAGTTTAGAGACTCCTGGGAATGAGCAGTTCTTC. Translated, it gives CASSLETPGNEQFF.

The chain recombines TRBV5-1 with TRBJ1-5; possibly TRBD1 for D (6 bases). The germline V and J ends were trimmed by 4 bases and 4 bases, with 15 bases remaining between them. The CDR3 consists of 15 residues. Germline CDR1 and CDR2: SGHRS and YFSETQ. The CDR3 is CASSQTGNANQPQHF. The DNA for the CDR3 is TGCGCCAGCAGCCAAACAGGGAATGCAAATCAGCCCCAGCATTTT.

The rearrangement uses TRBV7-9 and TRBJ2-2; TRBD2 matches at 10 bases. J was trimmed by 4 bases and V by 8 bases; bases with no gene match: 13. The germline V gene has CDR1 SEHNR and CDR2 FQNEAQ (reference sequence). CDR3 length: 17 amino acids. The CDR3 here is CASPTGAGGLSTGELFF. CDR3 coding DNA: TGTGCCAGCCCAACTGGAGCGGGGGGGCTCAGCACCGGGGAGCTGTTTTTT.